This TCR beta chain originates from a study of Ad26.COV2.S vaccination and SARS-CoV-2 variants. Treatment here: approximately 18 received Ad26.COV2.S at low or high dose, single or two shots; 5 received placebo; per-sample allocation not given. Material that was analyzed had been drawn on day 63 after the first vaccine or placebo injection. In the vaccine, an Ad26 vector expressed the SARS-CoV-2 spike of the Wuhan strain. The method was immunoSEQ multiplex PCR; TCRdb's version includes in-frame clones alone and lacks a portion of them. The sample shows roughly 400,000 clones, over 75% of them seen only once. The specimen was peripheral blood, collected in a trial of Ad26.COV2.S vaccine versus placebo. This receptor was obtained from a person aged 18 to 59 who received the Ad26.COV2.S COVID-19 vaccine or a placebo.

The CDR3 region is CAISEYSDNEQFF. DNA of the CDR3: TGTGCCATCAGTGAGTATAGCGACAATGAGCAGTTCTTC. V usage is TRBV10-3 and J usage is TRBJ2-1, with D possibly being TRBD2 (5 bases). There are 13 residues in the CDR3. Germline CDR1 is ENHRY and CDR2 is SYGVKD. V lost 1 base and J lost 5, with 6 bases in between.